These T cell receptor beta chains were read from a single sample in a study of early T cells in non-severe SARS-CoV-2 infection. TCRdb processed the 5' RACE reads anew with MiXCR; each CDR3 protein has one entry. Among around 64,000 distinct CDR3 sequences listed, roughly 10% were seen once. The sequenced material came from whole blood. The receptor source for this set is an adult who was a healthcare worker with PCR-confirmed SARS-CoV-2 infection or an uninfected control (not recorded which). CDR3s include the opening cysteine and the closing phenylalanine or tryptophan. D genes are given only for firm matches. Rows give clone size only sometimes, using once, few, many, or a class for an expanded clone.

>TRBJ2-3|few|-|13|TRBV18
CASSPLLADTQYF
TGTGCCAGCTCACCGCTCCTGGCAGATACGCAGTATTTT
>TRBJ2-7|-|-|14|TRBV5-1
CASSLEGTAYEQYF
TGCGCCAGCAGCTTGGAGGGCACCGCCTACGAGCAGTATTTC
>TRBJ1-2|few|TRBD1|12|TRBV29-1
CSVSGQGYGYTF
TGCAGCGTTTCGGGACAGGGTTATGGCTACACCTTC
>TRBJ1-1|few|TRBD1|14|TRBV6-2/TRBV6-3
CASILRDRGGEAFF
TGTGCCAGCATCCTTAGGGACAGGGGCGGTGAAGCTTTCTTT
>TRBJ1-4|many|TRBD1|16|TRBV6-1
CASSEGDRGGTEKLFF
TGTGCCAGCAGTGAAGGAGACAGGGGGGGAACTGAAAAACTGTTTTTT
>TRBJ2-5|-|-|10|TRBV20-1
CSARVETQYF
TGCAGTGCTAGAGTTGAGACCCAGTACTTC
>TRBJ2-3|few|TRBD2|16|TRBV7-9
CASSVRTSGSPDTQYF
TGTGCCAGCAGCGTTCGGACTAGCGGATCTCCGGATACGCAGTATTTT
>TRBJ2-4|many|TRBD2|15|TRBV4-2
CASSQGVAGENIQYF
TGTGCCAGCAGCCAAGGCGTAGCGGGGGAAAACATTCAGTACTTC
>TRBJ1-2|many|-|13|TRBV29-1
CSVAGRLGGGYTF
TGCAGCGTCGCGGGACGCCTCGGGGGTGGCTACACCTTC
>TRBJ2-7|-|-|14|TRBV18
CASSPPAVPYQQYF
TGTGCCAGCTCACCACCCGCCGTACCCTACCAGCAGTACTTC
>TRBJ1-1|many|-|14|TRBV12-3/TRBV12-4
CASSLAAMNTEAFF
TGTGCCAGCAGTTTGGCAGCGATGAACACTGAAGCTTTCTTT
>TRBJ2-5|many|-|14|TRBV20-1
CSARGGARKETQYF
TGCAGTGCTAGAGGCGGGGCACGGAAAGAGACCCAGTACTTC
>TRBJ2-1|few|-|17|TRBV2
CASSESSPLYSYNEQFF
TGTGCCAGCAGTGAATCATCCCCCCTATACTCCTACAATGAGCAGTTCTTC
>TRBJ2-4|many|-|15|TRBV6-6
CASSYSAGWGNIQYF
TGTGCCAGCAGTTACTCGGCGGGCTGGGGAAACATTCAGTACTTC
>TRBJ1-1|few|-|13|TRBV20-1
CSAPAEGRPEAFF
TGCAGTGCTCCCGCGGAAGGGCGGCCTGAAGCTTTCTTT
>TRBJ2-6|-|-|16|TRBV19
CASSIEGISGANVLTF
TGTGCCAGTAGTATCGAGGGGATCTCTGGGGCCAACGTCCTGACTTTC
>TRBJ1-1|many|-|14|TRBV12-3/TRBV12-4
CASSKRQVNTEAFF
TGTGCCAGCAGCAAGCGGCAGGTGAACACTGAAGCTTTCTTT
>TRBJ2-7|-|TRBD1|14|TRBV7-9
CASSSRDRGYEQYF
TGTGCCAGCAGCTCCCGGGACAGGGGCTACGAGCAGTACTTC
>TRBJ2-3|many|TRBD1|16|TRBV7-9
CASSLKNRGGTDTQYF
TGTGCCAGCAGCTTAAAGAACAGGGGGGGCACAGATACGCAGTATTTT
>TRBJ2-5|many|-|15|TRBV19
CASSNQDRRQETQYF
TGTGCCAGTAGTAACCAAGACAGGCGCCAAGAGACCCAGTACTTC
>TRBJ2-3|many|TRBD2|15|TRBV7-2
CASSSTSVRTDTQYF
TGTGCCAGCAGCTCGACTAGCGTTCGCACAGATACGCAGTATTTT
>TRBJ1-1|-|TRBD1|15|TRBV7-2
CASSPHTGVATEAFF
TGTGCCAGCAGCCCGCACACAGGGGTAGCGACTGAAGCTTTCTTT
>TRBJ2-4|many|-|13|TRBV7-9
CASSLGSRDIQYF
TGTGCCAGCAGCTTGGGATCCCGGGACATTCAGTACTTC
>TRBJ2-7|-|-|13|TRBV6-1
CASSDILFYEQYF
TGTGCCAGCAGTGATATTCTTTTTTACGAGCAGTACTTC
>TRBJ1-2|few|-|14|TRBV25-1
CASSARDQNYGYTF
TGTGCCAGCAGTGCCCGGGATCAGAACTATGGCTACACCTTC
>TRBJ2-4|few|TRBD1|13|TRBV2
CASSAGTENIQYF
TGTGCCAGCAGTGCCGGGACAGAAAACATTCAGTACTTC
>TRBJ2-2|few|-|15|TRBV7-3
CASGVGRNNTGELFF
TGTGCCAGCGGAGTGGGGCGCAACAACACCGGGGAGCTGTTTTTT
>TRBJ1-1|-|-|14|TRBV12-3/TRBV12-4
CASSRPPSGAKAFF
TGTGCCAGCAGCCGACCCCCATCCGGGGCAAAGGCTTTCTTT
>TRBJ2-1|few|TRBD2|16|TRBV7-7
CASSLEWGRAYNEQFF
TGTGCTAGCAGCTTAGAGTGGGGGAGGGCCTACAATGAGCAGTTCTTC
>TRBJ2-7|many|-|12|TRBV7-9
CASRRDQVEQYF
TGTGCCAGCAGGCGGGACCAGGTCGAGCAGTACTTC
>TRBJ2-7|many|TRBD2|14|TRBV20-1
CSARDRGRAGEQYF
TGCAGTGCTAGAGATCGCGGGAGGGCCGGGGAGCAGTACTTC
>TRBJ1-1|-|-|15|TRBV12-3/TRBV12-4
CASSLLQGPNTEAFF
TGTGCCAGCAGTTTACTTCAGGGTCCGAACACTGAAGCTTTCTTT
>TRBJ2-5|many|-|12|TRBV3-1
CASSRAVETQYF
TGTGCCAGCAGCCGCGCGGTGGAGACCCAGTACTTC
>TRBJ2-7|-|TRBD2|17|TRBV12-3/TRBV12-4
CASKEGSGSGSLNEQYF
TGTGCCAGCAAGGAAGGCTCAGGTAGCGGGAGTTTGAACGAGCAGTACTTC
>TRBJ2-1|many|TRBD2|15|TRBV7-8
CASSFGLATYNEQFF
TGTGCCAGCAGCTTCGGACTAGCGACTTACAATGAGCAGTTCTTC
>TRBJ2-2|-|TRBD1|15|TRBV6-1
CASNSGTGDTGELFF
TGTGCCAGCAATTCCGGGACAGGGGACACCGGGGAGCTGTTTTTT
>TRBJ1-5|many|-|15|TRBV5-1
CASSLAGVRNQPQHF
TGCGCCAGCAGCTTGGCGGGAGTTCGCAATCAGCCCCAGCATTTT
>TRBJ2-3|-|TRBD2|16|TRBV5-1
CASSLVGTSGTDTQYF
TGCGCCAGCAGCTTGGTAGGGACTAGCGGCACAGATACGCAGTATTTT
>TRBJ2-5|-|-|14|TRBV7-8
CASSLVSAQETQYF
TGTGCCAGCAGCTTAGTGTCGGCCCAAGAGACCCAGTACTTC
>TRBJ2-3|many|-|14|TRBV5-5
CASSLPGFADTQYF
TGTGCCAGCAGCTTGCCCGGGTTTGCCGATACGCAGTATTTT
>TRBJ1-5|-|-|14|TRBV6-6
CASRNTGTQGPQHF
TGTGCCAGCAGAAACACAGGGACCCAAGGGCCCCAGCATTTT
>TRBJ2-5|many|-|16|TRBV2
CASSEAHSRGQETQYF
TGTGCCAGCAGTGAAGCGCACTCCCGGGGCCAAGAGACCCAGTACTTC
>TRBJ2-7|-|-|13|TRBV3-1
CASSQDAPYEQYF
TGTGCCAGCAGCCAAGACGCCCCCTACGAGCAGTACTTC
>TRBJ2-7|many|TRBD1|14|TRBV19
CASSPGQGAYEQYF
TGTGCCAGTTCTCCGGGACAGGGGGCCTACGAGCAGTACTTC
>TRBJ2-2|-|-|14|TRBV29-1
CSVEVGQGTGELFF
TGCAGCGTTGAAGTCGGGCAGGGAACCGGGGAGCTGTTTTTT
>TRBJ2-2|many|-|15|TRBV19
CASTATQVGAGELFF
TGTGCCAGTACCGCAACCCAGGTTGGGGCCGGGGAGCTGTTTTTT
>TRBJ1-6|many|TRBD1|16|TRBV4-1
CASSQDQDRGRSPLHF
TGCGCCAGCAGCCAAGATCAAGACAGGGGGCGTTCACCTCTCCACTTT
>TRBJ1-3|few|-|12|TRBV19
CASRQNADTIYF
TGTGCCAGCAGACAAAACGCGGACACCATATATTTT
>TRBJ2-6|many|-|16|TRBV9
CASSGHQDPGANVLTF
TGTGCCAGCAGCGGACACCAAGACCCTGGGGCCAACGTCCTGACTTTC
>TRBJ2-1|-|-|15|TRBV5-1
CASNLYGSSYNEQFF
TGCGCCAGCAACTTGTACGGGAGCTCCTACAATGAGCAGTTCTTC
>TRBJ2-7|few|-|15|TRBV7-9
CASSTPTGLPYEQYF
TGTGCCAGCAGCACCCCCACAGGGCTACCCTACGAGCAGTACTTC
>TRBJ2-1|few|-|15|TRBV7-9
CASAGNRGAGNEQFF
TGTGCCTCAGCAGGGAATAGGGGCGCAGGTAATGAGCAGTTCTTC
>TRBJ2-5|many|-|15|TRBV11-2
CASSLNSQSQETQYF
TGTGCCAGCAGCTTAAATTCCCAGAGCCAAGAGACCCAGTACTTC
>TRBJ2-2|few|-|15|TRBV12-3/TRBV12-4
CASNPRAGSTGELFF
TGTGCCAGCAACCCCAGAGCCGGGAGCACCGGGGAGCTGTTTTTT
>TRBJ2-2|-|-|15|TRBV7-9
CASSLRTGGTGELFF
TGTGCCAGCAGCTTACGGACAGGAGGGACCGGGGAGCTGTTTTTT
>TRBJ1-6|-|-|14|TRBV20-1
CSARAQGFNSPLHF
TGCAGTGCTAGAGCCCAGGGGTTTAATTCACCCCTCCACTTT
>TRBJ2-5|few|-|14|TRBV19
CASSIQGGGETQYF
TGTGCCAGTAGTATTCAAGGGGGTGGAGAGACCCAGTACTTC
>TRBJ2-3|many|TRBD2|16|TRBV23-1
CASSQSWLAETDTQYF
TGCGCCAGCAGTCAATCGTGGCTAGCGGAAACAGATACGCAGTATTTT
>TRBJ2-3|few|TRBD2|15|TRBV20-1
CSATGTSGITDTQYF
TGCAGTGCTACCGGGACTAGCGGCATTACAGATACGCAGTATTTT
>TRBJ2-5|many|-|17|TRBV11-2
CASSLGVLGGTQETQYF
TGTGCCAGCAGCTTAGGGGTACTGGGCGGGACACAAGAGACCCAGTACTTC